This is a list of T cell receptor beta chains from one sample in a study of T cells in Graves' hyperthyroidism and ophthalmopathy. One entry per CDR3 protein, called by TCRdb with MiXCR from the multiplex PCR reads. The sample has 640,000 or so distinct CDR3 sequences; under 15% are singletons. Sequenced input: blood. These receptors were obtained from a woman in her 40s with Graves' ophthalmopathy. Both conserved end residues are part of each CDR3. A D gene is named only where the DNA matches it firmly. Part of the rows lack a size; the others show once, few, many or a class for expanded clones.

abundance,v_gene,d_gene,j_gene,CDR3nt,CDR3aa
-,TRBV28,-,TRBJ2-7,TGTGCCAGCAGTTCCACGGGACAAAATCTAAGGGACGAGCAGTACTTC,CASSSTGQNLRDEQYF
-,TRBV6-5,-,TRBJ1-2,TGTGCCAGCAGTTACTCAGGAGAGAACTATGGCTACACCTTC,CASSYSGENYGYTF
-,TRBV20-1,TRBD2,TRBJ2-2,TGCAGTGCTAGAGATTGGCTAGCGGCGAACACCGGGGAGCTGTTTTTT,CSARDWLAANTGELFF
many,TRBV6-1,TRBD2,TRBJ2-7,TGTGCCAGCAGTATGACGCGGGACGGGGGGGACGAGCAGTACTTC,CASSMTRDGGDEQYF
many,TRBV7-9,TRBD2,TRBJ2-5,TGTGCCAGCAGCCAGACTAGCGGGAGTTCGGAGACCCAGTACTTC,CASSQTSGSSETQYF
-,TRBV5-1,-,TRBJ2-2,TGCGCCAGCAGCTTGGAGTTCAAAGCCGGGGAGCTGTTTTTT,CASSLEFKAGELFF
few,TRBV24-1,-,TRBJ1-1,TGTGCCACCCGTAACGACGGGAACACTGAAGCTTTCTTT,CATRNDGNTEAFF
many,TRBV6-5,-,TRBJ2-7,TGTGCCAGCAGTTTGTCCGGGACTGGAGCCTTCGAGCAGTACTTC,CASSLSGTGAFEQYF
many,TRBV4-1,-,TRBJ1-3,TGCGCCAGCAGCCTCGAAAACTCTGGAAACACCATATATTTT,CASSLENSGNTIYF
-,TRBV11-2,TRBD2,TRBJ2-5,TGTGCCAGCAGCTTAGGACCCGGACTAGCGGGAGTGGAGACCCAGTACTTC,CASSLGPGLAGVETQYF
many,TRBV6-5,TRBD1,TRBJ1-2,TGTGCCAGCAACACAAACAGGGGTCTGGGTGGCTACACCTTC,CASNTNRGLGGYTF
many,TRBV7-8,TRBD1,TRBJ2-4,TGTGCCAGCAGCTTCACCGGGGACAGGGTAAACATTCAGTACTTC,CASSFTGDRVNIQYF
many,TRBV27,TRBD1,TRBJ1-5,TGTGCCAGCAGTTTGTACGGACAGGGGTCGGGTCAGCCCCAGCATTTT,CASSLYGQGSGQPQHF
many,TRBV6-7,TRBD1,TRBJ1-5,TGTGCCAGCAGTCCAGGGGGAATTTGCAATCAGCCCCAGCATTTT,CASSPGGICNQPQHF
-,TRBV2,TRBD1,TRBJ2-5,TGTGCCAGCAGTGCGGACAGGGTCAAGAGGGAGACCCAGTACTTC,CASSADRVKRETQYF
few,TRBV18,-,TRBJ1-3,TGTGTCAGCTCACCGGGGCAGGGGAGAAACACCATATATTTT,CVSSPGQGRNTIYF